This T cell receptor (beta chain) was captured by sequencing in a study of cytomegalovirus exposure and HLA in healthy donors. PCR was performed using 60 Vbeta and 13 Jbeta primers. Assay: immunoSEQ multiplex PCR; the TCRdb copy retains only in-frame clones and omits some. The data show just over 60,000 clones, and the top ten clones hold 4% to 5.5%. Sequenced material: PBMCs. The source is a man under 40 in good health and CMV-seropositive.

The CDR3 sequence: CASSGTANTGELFF. The DNA of the CDR3 is TGTGCCAGCAGTGGGACAGCGAACACCGGGGAGCTGTTTTTT. The chain has TRBV25-1 and TRBJ2-2; TRBD1 might be the D (6 bases). Trimming took 4 bases from V and 0 from J, leaving 6 bases between them. CDR1 is MGHDK, CDR2 SYGVNS, per germline. This CDR3 comprises 14 residues.